A single sample is the source of the 25 T cell receptor beta chains below, sequenced in a study of glioma-infiltrating T cells. Amplification of TCR alpha and beta CDR3 regions from RNA used iRepertoire nested multiplex PCR. TCRdb redid the calling of the multiplex PCR reads with MiXCR, one entry per CDR3 protein. Here the sample spans about 110,000 distinct CDR3 sequences, less than 30% being singletons. The sample taken for sequencing was glioma tissue, nonneoplastic brain tissue, or PBMCs (not recorded which). Every receptor here comes from a human donor with low-grade glioma or glioblastoma, undergoing nonglioma brain surgery, or in good health (not recorded which).

This clonotype was seen repeatedly, ten times or more. This sequence joins TRBV29-1 and TRBJ2-3; TRBD2 matches 7 bases. This CDR3 spans 15 amino acids. Germline trimming cut 5 bases from V and 2 bases from J; bases unmatched to any gene: 10. Germline assignment: CDR1 SQVTM and CDR2 ANQGSEA. CDR3 region: CSVRTGGRTTDTQYF. For the CDR3, the DNA is TGCAGCGTTCGCACCGGGGGGAGGACCACAGATACGCAGTATTTT.

This clonotype was recorded at least ten times. The chain combines TRBV7-7 with TRBJ2-3; 9 nucleotides align to TRBD2. CDR1 is SSHAT, CDR2 FNYEAQ, per germline (reference sequence). CDR3 size: 14 residues. The CDR3 bases are TGTGCTAGCGGAGCGGGAGGAAGCACAGATACGCAGTATTTT. Its translation is CASGAGGSTDTQYF.

As concerns this clonotype: A much bigger clone sits one base away, suggesting this may be a read error. The CDR3 region is CASSSSGRRGYNEQYF. The CDR3 DNA follows: TGTGCCAGCAGCTCAAGCGGGAGGCGGGGCTACAATGAGCAGTACTTC. This chain uses TRBV9 with TRBJ2-7, with 9 bases that match TRBD2. There are 16 residues in the CDR3. In germline, CDR1 is SGDLS, CDR2 YYNGEE. With 4 bases clipped from V and 7 bases from J, the junction kept 15 bases outside the gene matches.

This clonotype appeared many times. This chain uses TRBV15 with TRBJ2-5; TRBD2 is a possible D gene (5 bases). The CDR3 consists of 14 residues. Germline assignment: CDR1 LNHNV and CDR2 YYDKDF (reference sequence). V was cut by 2 bases and J by 1 base, with 8 bases left in between. CDR3 amino acids: CATSRSGLQETQYF. DNA for the CDR3: TGTGCCACCAGCAGAAGCGGACTCCAAGAGACCCAGTACTTC.

On this clonotype itself: A much larger clone differs by one base, so this may be a read error. The chain combines TRBV4-1 with TRBJ1-3, with 9 nucleotides matching TRBD1. CDR3 size: 18 residues. Germline V gene data show CDR1 as MGHRA and CDR2 as YSYEKL. The CDR3 protein is CASSQNEQGAYSGSTIYF. Written as DNA, the CDR3 is TGCGCCAGCAGCCAAAACGAACAGGGGGCGTACTCTGGAAGCACCATATATTTT.

This clonotype was picked up many times. The chain links TRBV7-2 to TRBJ2-7; D might be TRBD2 (6 bases). V was trimmed by 5 bases and J by 2 bases, leaving 10 bases between them. CDR3 length: 13 amino acids. Germline loops: CDR1 SGHTA, CDR2 FQGNSA. The DNA for the CDR3 is TGTGCCAGCAGCCCCCGGACTACCTACGAGCAGTACTTC. The encoded protein is CASSPRTTYEQYF.

In this sample, this clonotype turned up many times. V gene TRBV27 combines with J gene TRBJ1-2; 12 bases match TRBD1. This CDR3 is built from 14 residues. V lost 5 bases, J lost 6 bases, and 4 bases stayed unmatched. The germline V gene has CDR1 MNHEY and CDR2 SMNVEV (reference sequence). For the CDR3, the DNA is TGTGCCAGCAGTCATGGGACAGGGGGCAATGGCTACACCTTC. Translated: CASSHGTGGNGYTF.

This clonotype was observed a few times. This chain uses TRBV2 with TRBJ1-3; D not resolved. Trimming shortened V by 4 bases and J by 4 bases, and 11 bases separated the two germline ends. CDR1 and CDR2 (germline): SNHLY, FYNNEI. This CDR3 contains 14 residues. The CDR3 DNA reads TGTGCCAGCAGTGTGGTGGACGCCGGAAACACCATATATTTT. Amino acids: CASSVVDAGNTIYF.

The table lists this clonotype with a count of one. The CDR3 loop is CASWTGGPCIEAFF. In nucleotides, the CDR3 is TGTGCCAGCTGGACAGGGGGGCCGTGCATTGAAGCTTTCTTT. The V gene is TRBV7-2, the J gene TRBJ1-1; 10 bases are a match to TRBD1. The CDR3 length is 14 residues. Trimming removed 8 bases from V and 7 bases from J; junction bases left unmatched: 10. The germline CDR1 and CDR2 sequences are SGHTA and FQGNSA. Filled out from reference TRBV7-2 and TRBJ1-1, the complete variable domain reads GAGVSQSPSNKVTEKGKDVELRCDPISGHTALYWYRQSLGQGLEFLIYFQGNSAPDKSGLPSDRFSAERTGGSVSTLTIQRTQQEDSAVYLCASWTGGPCIEAFFGQGTRLTVV.

This clonotype was picked up a small number of times. The V and J genes are TRBV12-3 or TRBV12-4 and TRBJ2-5; D call uncertain. The V and J ends lost 3 bases and 2 bases respectively, with 13 bases between them. The CDR3 is 15 amino acids. CDR3 residues: CASSFSTGTQETQYF. The CDR3 DNA reads TGTGCCAGCAGTTTTTCGACCGGAACGCAAGAGACCCAGTACTTC.

On this clonotype: The junction shows a germline mismatch at one end, possibly a read error. The DNA of the CDR3 is TGCAGTACTAGAAAAGGACTAGCGGGCGCGGATACGCAGTATTTT. Translated, it gives CSTRKGLAGADTQYF. V is TRBV20-1 and J is TRBJ2-3, with 11 bases matching TRBD2. The CDR3 extends over 15 amino acids. Per the germline V gene, CDR1 is DFQATT and CDR2 is SNEGSKA (reference sequence).

This clonotype has ten or more counts. The V gene is TRBV30, the J gene TRBJ1-1; D is uncertain. The germline CDR1 and CDR2 sequences are GTSNPN and SVGIG (reference sequence). V shed 3 bases and J shed 0 bases, with 2 bases lying between them. The CDR3 covers 11 residues. Here the CDR3 reads CAWSVNTEAFF. The CDR3 DNA follows: TGTGCCTGGAGCGTGAACACTGAAGCTTTCTTT.

This clonotype has at least ten counts. This sequence joins TRBV2 and TRBJ2-1; D gene uncertain. Trimming took off 7 bases at V and 5 bases at J, with 12 bases between the two ends. Germline V gene data show CDR1 as SNHLY and CDR2 as FYNNEI. This CDR3 contains 13 residues. CDR3 residues: CASKYVKDNEQFF. Here the CDR3 DNA reads TGTGCCAGCAAGTACGTGAAAGACAATGAGCAGTTCTTC.

The J gene is TRBJ2-5, the V gene TRBV12-3 or TRBV12-4; 14 positions agree with TRBD2. V gave up 3 bases and J gave up 5 bases; unmatched junction bases: 5. CDR3 size: 16 residues. CDR3 protein: CASSLTSGGAGETQYF. In DNA, the CDR3 is TGTGCCAGCAGTTTGACTAGCGGGGGGGCCGGGGAGACCCAGTACTTC.

The rearrangement links TRBV12-3 or TRBV12-4 to TRBJ2-7; 12 bases map to TRBD2. This CDR3 is 16 amino acids long. V lost 3 bases to trimming and J lost 4 bases; unmatched junction nucleotides: 7. CDR3 protein: CASSLSSTSGGYEQYF. For the CDR3, the DNA is TGTGCCAGCAGTTTGAGCTCGACTAGCGGGGGTTACGAGCAGTACTTC.

This clonotype was observed at least ten times. The V gene is TRBV7-2, the J gene TRBJ1-1; a weak D match, TRBD1 (5 bases). This CDR3 has 15 residues. Germline V gives CDR1 SGHTA, CDR2 FQGNSA. The V and J ends lost 0 bases and 2 bases respectively, with 10 bases between them. The CDR3 loop is CASSLARGPNTEAFF. In nucleotides, the CDR3 is TGTGCCAGCAGCTTAGCGAGGGGTCCTAACACTGAAGCTTTCTTT.

There are many counts of this clonotype. The chain is built from TRBV18 and TRBJ1-1, with 8 bases aligning to TRBD1. Looked up from germline, CDR1 is KGHSH and CDR2 is LQKENI. The CDR3 runs 17 residues. Trimming at V came to 6 bases and at J to 0 bases, leaving 12 bases not matched to a gene. The CDR3 DNA reads as TGTGCCAGCTCGCAACTAGGAACAGGGGGTATGAACACTGAAGCTTTCTTT. It translates to CASSQLGTGGMNTEAFF.

This clonotype showed up just a few times. This sequence joins TRBV14 and TRBJ1-3; D is uncertain. Germline V gene lookup returns CDR1 SGHDN and CDR2 FVKESK. V shed 5 bases and J shed 6 bases, with 8 bases lying between them. The CDR3 extends over 12 amino acids. The DNA of the CDR3 is TGTGCCAGCAGCGGCACCTTAAACACCATATATTTT. This sequence encodes CASSGTLNTIYF.

This clonotype was recorded many times. V gene TRBV6-2 or TRBV6-3 combines with J gene TRBJ1-1; the D gene is possibly TRBD1 (5 bases). This CDR3 contains 17 residues. V dropped 4 bases and J dropped 0 bases, with 18 bases sitting between them. Per germline, CDR1 MNHEY and CDR2 SVGEGT. The CDR3 region has the DNA TGTGCCAGCAGTTCACCGTGGGGGTCGGGCTTGAACACTGAAGCTTTCTTT. Translated: CASSSPWGSGLNTEAFF.

This clonotype was counted at least ten times. This chain connects TRBV7-9 to TRBJ1-1; D is possibly TRBD1 (5 bases). The CDR3 runs to 15 residues. The V end was cut by 2 bases, the J end by 5 bases, with 15 bases between. CDR1 and CDR2 from the germline V gene are SEHNR and FQNEAQ (reference sequence). The chain's CDR3 is CASSLRRARSTEAFF. CDR3 DNA: TGTGCCAGCAGCTTACGCAGGGCTAGGTCGACTGAAGCTTTCTTT. The full variable domain, in which reference TRBV7-9 and TRBJ1-1 provide the parts outside the CDR3, is DTGVSQNPRHKITKRGQNVTFRCDPISEHNRLYWYRQTLGQGPEFLTYFQNEAQLEKSRLLSDRFSAERPKGSFSTLEIQRTEQGDSAMYLCASSLRRARSTEAFFGQGTRLTVV.

This clonotype was counted ten times or more. The chain is built from TRBV27 and TRBJ2-5; 15 bases match TRBD2. The CDR3 has 15 residues. V dropped 2 bases and J dropped 5; count of bases not matched to a gene: 0. Germline V gene sequence: CDR1 MNHEY, CDR2 SMNVEV (reference sequence). CDR3 region: CASSLGTSGRETQYF. The CDR3 DNA is TGTGCCAGCAGTTTAGGGACTAGCGGGAGGGAGACCCAGTACTTC.

This clonotype was recorded many times. The chain carries TRBV7-2 and TRBJ1-1; TRBD1 might be the D (6 bases). The CDR3 contains 14 residues. V gave up 5 bases and J gave up 0 bases, with 10 bases separating them. Germline-derived CDR1 and CDR2 are SGHTA and FQGNSA. The CDR3 sequence is CASSRQVMNTEAFF. In DNA form, the CDR3 reads TGTGCCAGCAGCCGACAGGTGATGAACACTGAAGCTTTCTTT.

This clonotype was detected only once. A junction boundary mismatches the germline segment, possibly from a read error. V and J are TRBV6-1 and TRBJ2-1; TRBD1 aligns across 10 bases. This CDR3 is 15 amino acids long. Per the germline V gene, CDR1 is MNHNS and CDR2 is SASEGT. CDR3 residues: CSSGLGTGEYNEQFF. The CDR3, as DNA: TGTTCCAGCGGCTTGGGGACAGGGGAATACAATGAGCAGTTCTTC.

This clonotype occurred many times. J is TRBJ2-1 and V is TRBV7-2; no definite D call. The V gene lost 1 base and the J gene lost 6 bases, with 7 bases spanning the gap. Per the germline V gene, CDR1 is SGHTA and CDR2 is FQGNSA. The CDR3 contains 13 residues. The CDR3 loop reads CASSLDNGNEQFF. In DNA form, the CDR3 reads TGTGCCAGCAGCTTAGACAATGGCAATGAGCAGTTCTTC.

This clonotype was found many times. The chain recombines TRBV19 with TRBJ1-4; 7 bases match TRBD1. Germline assignment: CDR1 LNHDA and CDR2 SQIVND (reference sequence). The CDR3 is made up of 15 amino acids. With 1 base clipped from V and 8 bases from J, the junction kept 7 bases outside the gene matches. CDR3: CASSIVGTAHEKLFF. In nucleotides, the CDR3 is TGTGCCAGTAGTATAGTCGGGACAGCACACGAAAAACTGTTTTTT.